This paragraph covers one TCR beta chain sequence. Its antigen remains unidentified. Investigators prepared the TCR beta libraries by applying iRepertoire HTBI primers and Arm-PCR of CDR3 regions. TCRdb redid the calling of the multiplex PCR reads with MiXCR, one entry per CDR3 protein. This repertoire shows a few hundred thousand distinct CDR3 sequences, 20% found once; its top ten account for roughly 13%. CDR3 length equals 15 residues. With V trimmed by 4 bases and J by 8 bases, 9 bases remained unmatched. Noted time point: newly diagnosed GD, antithyroid drugs for less than 3 months. Making the TCR library involved RNA that had been extracted from PBMCs. EDTA tubes received approximately 10 milliliters of drawn peripheral blood. This specimen comes from a study of regulatory T cells in long-lasting Graves disease. Study context: Less than 3 months of antithyroid drugs had been taken by newly diagnosed Graves' patients. The study's findings and limits: Persistent Graves' patients had lower TCR diversity than newly diagnosed ones. Persistent disease exhibited a predilection for TRBV28, TRBJ1-2 and TRBJ2-5.

This sequence was found in a female donor with Graves disease. The source was peripheral blood mononuclear cells (PBMCs), collected at new diagnosis, from a patient treated with antithyroid drugs. This sequence joins TRBV12-3 or TRBV12-4 and TRBJ1-4; 8 bases are a match to TRBD1. The CDR3 loop is CASSSQGQVGEKLFF. Here the CDR3 DNA reads TGTGCCAGCAGTTCCCAGGGACAGGTCGGAGAAAAACTGTTTTTT.